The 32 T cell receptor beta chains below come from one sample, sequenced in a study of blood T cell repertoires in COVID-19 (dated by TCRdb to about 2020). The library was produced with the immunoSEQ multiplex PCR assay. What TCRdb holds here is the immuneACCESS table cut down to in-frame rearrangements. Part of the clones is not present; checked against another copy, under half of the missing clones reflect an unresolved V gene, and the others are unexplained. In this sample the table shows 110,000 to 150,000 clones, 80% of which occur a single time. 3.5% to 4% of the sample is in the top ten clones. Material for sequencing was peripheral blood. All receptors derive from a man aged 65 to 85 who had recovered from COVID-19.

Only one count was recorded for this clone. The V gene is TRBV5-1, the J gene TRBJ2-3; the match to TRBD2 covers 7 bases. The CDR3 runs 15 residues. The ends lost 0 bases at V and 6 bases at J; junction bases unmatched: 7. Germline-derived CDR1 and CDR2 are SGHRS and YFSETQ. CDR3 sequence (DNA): TGCGCCAGCAGCTTGGGACTAGCAAATCTGGATACGCAGTATTTT. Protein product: CASSLGLANLDTQYF.

CDR3 coding DNA: TGTGCCAGCTCACCAGGGGCAGGGAACAATCAGCCCCAGCATTTT. As protein: CASSPGAGNNQPQHF. The rearrangement joins TRBV18 to TRBJ1-5; a weak D match, TRBD1 (5 bases). This CDR3 is 15 amino acids long. Trimming cost V 2 bases and J 3 bases, with 11 bases left between them. Germline V gene data show CDR1 as KGHSH and CDR2 as LQKENI.

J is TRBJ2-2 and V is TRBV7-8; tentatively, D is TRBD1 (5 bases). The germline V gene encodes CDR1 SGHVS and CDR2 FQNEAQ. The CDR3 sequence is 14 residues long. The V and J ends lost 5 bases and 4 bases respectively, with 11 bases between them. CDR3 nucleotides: TGTGCCAGCAGCCTAAGGGGCGGCACCGGGGAGCTGTTTTTT. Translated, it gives CASSLRGGTGELFF.

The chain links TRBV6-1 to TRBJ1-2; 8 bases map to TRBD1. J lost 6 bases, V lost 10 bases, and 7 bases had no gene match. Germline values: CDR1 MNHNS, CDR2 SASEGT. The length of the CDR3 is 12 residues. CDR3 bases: TGTGCCACCTTGCCAGGGGGCGATGGCTACACCTTC. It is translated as CATLPGGDGYTF.

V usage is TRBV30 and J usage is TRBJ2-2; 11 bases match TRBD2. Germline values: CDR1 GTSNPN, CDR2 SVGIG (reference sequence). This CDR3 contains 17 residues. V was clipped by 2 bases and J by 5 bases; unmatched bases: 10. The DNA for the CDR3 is TGTGCCTGGAGTCTCCCTCCGACTAGCGGGAAGACCGGGGAGCTGTTTTTT. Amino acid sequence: CAWSLPPTSGKTGELFF.

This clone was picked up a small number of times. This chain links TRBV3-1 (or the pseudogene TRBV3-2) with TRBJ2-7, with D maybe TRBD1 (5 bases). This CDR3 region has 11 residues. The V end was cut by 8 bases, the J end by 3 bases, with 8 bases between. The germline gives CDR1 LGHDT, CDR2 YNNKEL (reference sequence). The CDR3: CASGAFYEQYF. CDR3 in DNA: TGTGCCAGCGGGGCCTTCTACGAGCAGTACTTC.

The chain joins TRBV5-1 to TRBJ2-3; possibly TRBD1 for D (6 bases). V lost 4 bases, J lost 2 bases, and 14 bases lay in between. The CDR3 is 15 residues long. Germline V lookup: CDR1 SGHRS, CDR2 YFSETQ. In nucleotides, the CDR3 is TGCGCCAGCAGCGATCCAACAGGGTTCACAGATACGCAGTATTTT. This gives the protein CASSDPTGFTDTQYF.

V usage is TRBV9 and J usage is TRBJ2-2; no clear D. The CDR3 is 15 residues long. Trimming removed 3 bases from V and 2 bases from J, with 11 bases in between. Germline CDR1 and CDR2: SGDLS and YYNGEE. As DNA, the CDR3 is TGTGCCAGCAGCGCACCCTTTAGAAACACCGGGGAGCTGTTTTTT. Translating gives CASSAPFRNTGELFF.

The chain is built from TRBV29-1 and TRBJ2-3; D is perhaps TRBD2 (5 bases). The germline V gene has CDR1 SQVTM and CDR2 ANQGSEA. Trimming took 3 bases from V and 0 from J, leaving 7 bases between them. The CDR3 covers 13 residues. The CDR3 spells CSVDRGSTDTQYF. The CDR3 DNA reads TGCAGCGTTGATCGGGGAAGCACAGATACGCAGTATTTT.

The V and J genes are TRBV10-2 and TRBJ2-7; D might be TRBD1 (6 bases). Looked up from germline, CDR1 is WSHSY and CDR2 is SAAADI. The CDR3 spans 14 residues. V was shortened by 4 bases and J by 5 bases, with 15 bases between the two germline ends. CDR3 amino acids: CASSAFTGFDEQYF. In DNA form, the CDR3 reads TGCGCCAGCAGTGCCTTTACAGGGTTCGACGAGCAGTACTTC.

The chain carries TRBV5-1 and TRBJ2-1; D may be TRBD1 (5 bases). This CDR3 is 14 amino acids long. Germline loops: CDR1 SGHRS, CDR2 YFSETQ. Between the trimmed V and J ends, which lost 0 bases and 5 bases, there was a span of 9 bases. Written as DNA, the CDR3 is TGCGCCAGCAGCTTGGCCGCAGGGAACAATGAGCAGTTCTTC. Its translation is CASSLAAGNNEQFF.

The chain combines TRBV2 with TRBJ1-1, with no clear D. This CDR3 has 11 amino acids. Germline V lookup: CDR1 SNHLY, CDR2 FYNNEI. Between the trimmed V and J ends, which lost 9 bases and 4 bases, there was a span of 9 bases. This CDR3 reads CASLTRTEAFF. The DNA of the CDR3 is TGTGCCAGTCTGACACGCACTGAAGCTTTCTTT.

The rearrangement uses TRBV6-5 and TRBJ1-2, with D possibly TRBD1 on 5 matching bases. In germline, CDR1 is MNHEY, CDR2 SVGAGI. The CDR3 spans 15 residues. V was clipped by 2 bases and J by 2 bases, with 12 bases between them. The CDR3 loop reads CASSYRGAINYGYTF. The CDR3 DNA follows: TGTGCCAGCAGTTACCGCGGGGCGATCAACTATGGCTACACCTTC.

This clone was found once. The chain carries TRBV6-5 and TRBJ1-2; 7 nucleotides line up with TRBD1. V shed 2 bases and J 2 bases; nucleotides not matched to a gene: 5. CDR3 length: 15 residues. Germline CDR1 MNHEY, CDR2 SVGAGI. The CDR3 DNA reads TGTGCCAGCAGTTACCGAGGGGACAGAAACTATGGCTACACCTTC. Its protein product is CASSYRGDRNYGYTF.

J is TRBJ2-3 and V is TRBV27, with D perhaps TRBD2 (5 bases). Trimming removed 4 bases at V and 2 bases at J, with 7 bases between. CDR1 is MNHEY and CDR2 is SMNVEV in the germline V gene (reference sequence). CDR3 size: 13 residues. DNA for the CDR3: TGTGCCAGCAGTTACGGACTCACAGATACGCAGTATTTT. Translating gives CASSYGLTDTQYF.

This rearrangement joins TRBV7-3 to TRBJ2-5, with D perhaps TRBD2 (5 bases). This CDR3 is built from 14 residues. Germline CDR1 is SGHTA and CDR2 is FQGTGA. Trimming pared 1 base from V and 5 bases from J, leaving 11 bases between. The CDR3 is CASSLSPGLETQYF. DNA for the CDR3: TGTGCCAGCAGCTTAAGTCCGGGATTGGAGACCCAGTACTTC. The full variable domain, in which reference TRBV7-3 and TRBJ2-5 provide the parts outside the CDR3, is GAGVSQTPSNKVTEKGKYVELRCDPISGHTALYWYRQSLGQGPEFLIYFQGTGAADDSGLPNDRFFAVRPEGSVSTLKIQRTERGDSAVYLCASSLSPGLETQYFGPGTRLLVL.

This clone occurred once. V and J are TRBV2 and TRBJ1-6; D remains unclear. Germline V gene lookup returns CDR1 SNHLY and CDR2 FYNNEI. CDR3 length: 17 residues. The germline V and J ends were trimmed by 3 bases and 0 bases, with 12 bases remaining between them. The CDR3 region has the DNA TGTGCCAGCAGTGAGGTCGGTTCTGGCTCCTATAATTCACCCCTCCACTTT. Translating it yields CASSEVGSGSYNSPLHF.

Written as DNA, the CDR3 is TGTGCCAGCAGCCCGGCGCGGGAGAGCTATGGCTACACCTTC. Its protein product is CASSPARESYGYTF. The rearrangement uses TRBV5-5 and TRBJ1-2; D not resolved. There are 14 residues in the CDR3. Trimming took 4 bases from V and 4 from J, leaving 14 bases between them. Germline V gives CDR1 SGHKS, CDR2 YYEKEE (reference sequence).

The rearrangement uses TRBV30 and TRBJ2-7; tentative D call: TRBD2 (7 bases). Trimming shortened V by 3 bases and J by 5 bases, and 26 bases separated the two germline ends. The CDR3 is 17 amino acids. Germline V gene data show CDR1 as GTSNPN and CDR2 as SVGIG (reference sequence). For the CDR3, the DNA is TGTGCCTGGAGCGGACGGTCGGGGGCGGGAGTGTTCCACGAGCAGTACTTC. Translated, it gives CAWSGRSGAGVFHEQYF.

Here the CDR3 DNA reads TGTGCCAGCAGCCTCACACAAGAAGGGGAGGGATGGGAGACCCAGTACTTC. It yields the protein CASSLTQEGEGWETQYF. The chain has TRBV7-9 and TRBJ2-5; 7 bases agree with TRBD2. This CDR3 spans 17 amino acids. In germline, CDR1 is SEHNR, CDR2 FQNEAQ (reference sequence). The junction had 17 bases not matched to a gene; V was cut back by 5 bases and J by 5 bases.

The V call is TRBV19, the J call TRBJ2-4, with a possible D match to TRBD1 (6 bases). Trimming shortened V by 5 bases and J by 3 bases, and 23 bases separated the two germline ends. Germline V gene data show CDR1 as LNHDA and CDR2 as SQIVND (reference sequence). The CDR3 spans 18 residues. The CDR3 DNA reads TGTGCCAGTAGTTCCCCCAAGTCCCAGGGGTACGGCAAAAACATTCAGTACTTC. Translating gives CASSSPKSQGYGKNIQYF.

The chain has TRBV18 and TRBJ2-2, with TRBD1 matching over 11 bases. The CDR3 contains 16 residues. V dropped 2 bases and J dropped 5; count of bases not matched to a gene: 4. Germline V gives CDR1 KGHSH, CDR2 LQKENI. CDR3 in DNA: TGTGCCAGCTCACCAGGACAGGGGGCTGGTACCGGGGAGCTGTTTTTT. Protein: CASSPGQGAGTGELFF.

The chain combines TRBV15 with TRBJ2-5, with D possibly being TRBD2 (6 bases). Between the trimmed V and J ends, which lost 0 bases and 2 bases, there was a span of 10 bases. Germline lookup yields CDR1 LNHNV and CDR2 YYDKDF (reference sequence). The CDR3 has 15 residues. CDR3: CATSRDRGSQETQYF. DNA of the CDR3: TGTGCCACCAGCAGAGATCGGGGGAGTCAAGAGACCCAGTACTTC.

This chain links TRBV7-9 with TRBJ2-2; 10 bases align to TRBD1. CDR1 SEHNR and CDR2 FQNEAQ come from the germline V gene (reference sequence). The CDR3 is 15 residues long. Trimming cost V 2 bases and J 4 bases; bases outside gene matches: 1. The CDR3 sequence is CASSLRTGGTGELFF. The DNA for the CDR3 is TGTGCCAGCAGCTTAAGGACAGGGGGCACCGGGGAGCTGTTTTTT.

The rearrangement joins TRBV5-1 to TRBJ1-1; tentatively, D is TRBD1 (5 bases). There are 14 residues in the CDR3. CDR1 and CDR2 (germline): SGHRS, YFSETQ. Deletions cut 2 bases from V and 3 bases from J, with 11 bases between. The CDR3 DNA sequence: TGCGCCAGCAGCTTTAGGGGTCTAGACACTGAAGCTTTCTTT. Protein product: CASSFRGLDTEAFF.

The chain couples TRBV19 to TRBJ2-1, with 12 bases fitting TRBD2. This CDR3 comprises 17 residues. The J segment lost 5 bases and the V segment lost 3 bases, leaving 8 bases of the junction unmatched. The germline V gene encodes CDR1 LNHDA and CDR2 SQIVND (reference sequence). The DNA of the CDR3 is TGTGCCAGTAGTATGGGGGCCCGGACTAGCGGGAACAATGAGCAGTTCTTC. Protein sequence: CASSMGARTSGNNEQFF.

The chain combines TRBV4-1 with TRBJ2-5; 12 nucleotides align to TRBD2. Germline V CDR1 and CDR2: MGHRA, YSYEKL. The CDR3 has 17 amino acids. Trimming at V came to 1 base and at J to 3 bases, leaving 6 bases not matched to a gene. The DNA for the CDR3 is TGCGCCAGCAGCCAAGTCATCGGACTAGCGGGAAAAGAGACCCAGTACTTC. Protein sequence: CASSQVIGLAGKETQYF.

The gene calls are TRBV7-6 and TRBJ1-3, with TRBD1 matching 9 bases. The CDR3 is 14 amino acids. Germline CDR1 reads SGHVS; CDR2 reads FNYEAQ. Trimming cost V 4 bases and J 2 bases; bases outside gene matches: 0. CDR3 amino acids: CASSWDRAGNTIYF. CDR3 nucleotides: TGTGCCAGCAGCTGGGACAGGGCTGGAAACACCATATATTTT. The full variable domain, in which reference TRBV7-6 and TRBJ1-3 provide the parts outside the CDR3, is GAGVSQSPRYKVTKRGQDVALRCDPISGHVSLYWYRQALGQGPEFLTYFNYEAQQDKSGLPNDRFSAERPEGSISTLTIQRTEQRDSAMYRCASSWDRAGNTIYFGEGSWLTVV.

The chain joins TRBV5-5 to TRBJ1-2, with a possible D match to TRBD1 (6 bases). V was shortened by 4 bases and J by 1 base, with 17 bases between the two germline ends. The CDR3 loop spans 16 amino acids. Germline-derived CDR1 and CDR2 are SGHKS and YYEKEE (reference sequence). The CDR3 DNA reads TGTGCCAGCAGCCATCCTGGTGGACAGTTTAACTATGGCTACACCTTC. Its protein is CASSHPGGQFNYGYTF.

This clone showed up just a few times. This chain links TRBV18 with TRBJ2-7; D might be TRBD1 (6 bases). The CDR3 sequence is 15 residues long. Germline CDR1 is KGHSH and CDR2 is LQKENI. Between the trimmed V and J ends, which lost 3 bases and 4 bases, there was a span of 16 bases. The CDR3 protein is CASSPQSGVRYEQYF. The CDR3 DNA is TGTGCCAGCTCACCGCAATCAGGGGTGAGATACGAGCAGTACTTC. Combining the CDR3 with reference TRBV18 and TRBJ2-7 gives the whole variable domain NAGVMQNPRHLVRRRGQEARLRCSPMKGHSHVYWYRQLPEEGLKFMVYLQKENIIDESGMPKERFSAEFPKEGPSILRIQQVVRGDSAAYFCASSPQSGVRYEQYFGPGTRLTVT.

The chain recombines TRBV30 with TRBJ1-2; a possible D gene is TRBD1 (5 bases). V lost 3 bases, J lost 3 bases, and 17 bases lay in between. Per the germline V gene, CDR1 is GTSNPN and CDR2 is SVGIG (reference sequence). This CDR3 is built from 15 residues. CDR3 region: CAWRGKGLPYYGYTF. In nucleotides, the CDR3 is TGTGCCTGGAGGGGGAAGGGGCTTCCATACTATGGCTACACCTTC.

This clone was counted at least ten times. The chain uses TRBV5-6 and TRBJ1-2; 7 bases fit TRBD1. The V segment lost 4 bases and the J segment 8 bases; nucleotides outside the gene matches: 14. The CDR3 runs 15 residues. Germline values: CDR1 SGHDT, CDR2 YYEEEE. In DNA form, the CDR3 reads TGTGCCAGCAGCCCCCCGTCGCAGGGGGTCTGGGGCTACACCTTC. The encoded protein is CASSPPSQGVWGYTF. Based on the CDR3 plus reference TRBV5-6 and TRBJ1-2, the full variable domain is DAGVTQSPTHLIKTRGQQVTLRCSPKSGHDTVSWYQQALGQGPQFIFQYYEEEERQRGNFPDRFSGHQFPNYSSELNVNALLLGDSALYLCASSPPSQGVWGYTFGSGTRLTVV.